A single sample gave rise to the 8 T cell receptor beta chains below, sequenced in a study of T cells in Graves' hyperthyroidism and ophthalmopathy. RNA transcripts yielded amplified TCR beta CDR3 regions. When the TCR CDR3 underwent first-round RT-PCR, the HTBI primer set was used. Via MiXCR, TCRdb re-called the multiplex PCR reads, giving one row per CDR3 protein. The sample has roughly 500,000 distinct CDR3 sequences, roughly 22% seen once; the top ten hold about 53%. Material: blood. The receptors here all came from a woman in her 70s with Graves' ophthalmopathy.

The chain employs TRBV18 and TRBJ2-3, with D perhaps matching TRBD2 (5 bases). CDR1 is KGHSH, CDR2 LQKENI, per germline. The V gene lost 4 bases and the J gene lost 7 bases, with 9 bases spanning the gap. The CDR3 contains 12 residues. CDR3 in amino acids: CASSQERNTQYF. The DNA for the CDR3 is TGTGCCAGCTCACAAGAGCGGAATACGCAGTATTTT.

This clonotype was picked up a small number of times. V and J are TRBV6-1 and TRBJ2-3; D might be TRBD2 (5 bases). V was pared by 7 bases and J by 8 bases, with 16 bases between. Per the germline V gene, CDR1 is MNHNS and CDR2 is SASEGT. This CDR3 region has 13 residues. The CDR3 DNA is TGTGCCAGCACCCTTTCGGCTCGGGGTACGCAGTATTTT. Its protein is CASTLSARGTQYF.

This clonotype was observed once. V gene TRBV20-1 combines with J gene TRBJ2-3; no firm D call. Germline loops: CDR1 DFQATT, CDR2 SNEGSKA (reference sequence). The length of the CDR3 is 13 residues. Trimming removed 8 bases at V and 4 bases at J, with 16 bases between. The CDR3 sequence is CSQLVVSPDTQYF. The CDR3 DNA sequence: TGCAGTCAATTAGTGGTTTCCCCAGATACGCAGTATTTT.

This clonotype was counted at least ten times. CDR3 nucleotides: TGTGCCAGCAGTTTGAGCGGAGCGGGAGGTGCAGATACGCAGTATTTT. Translating gives CASSLSGAGGADTQYF. The J gene is TRBJ2-3, the V gene TRBV12-3 or TRBV12-4, with 9 bases matching TRBD2. With 3 bases clipped from V and 4 bases from J, the junction kept 8 bases outside the gene matches. The CDR3 runs to 16 residues.

As for this clonotype: A read error may account for a junction end that differs from germline. The chain couples TRBV20-1 to TRBJ1-5, with TRBD1 identical over 8 bases. This CDR3 region has 13 residues. CDR1 is DFQATT and CDR2 is SNEGSKA in the germline V gene (reference sequence). The DNA for the CDR3 is TGCAGTGCTAATTCAGGGGGCAATCGGCCCCAGCATTTT. Translated: CSANSGGNRPQHF.

The chain uses TRBV10-3 and TRBJ1-1; no clear D. Germline loops: CDR1 ENHRY, CDR2 SYGVKD. There are 12 residues in the CDR3. Trimming removed 2 bases at V and 5 bases at J, with 6 bases between. CDR3 sequence reads: CAISEVSTEAFF. CDR3 coding DNA: TGTGCCATCAGTGAGGTTTCGACTGAAGCTTTCTTT.

This clonotype was seen at least ten times. The rearrangement uses TRBV7-2 and TRBJ1-1, with D perhaps TRBD1 (5 bases). The CDR3 is made up of 13 amino acids. In germline, CDR1 is SGHTA, CDR2 FQGNSA. V shed 3 bases and J shed 6 bases, with 11 bases lying between them. DNA of the CDR3: TGTGCCAGCAGCTTCCCGGGGGGGGCTGAAGCTTTCTTT. Translated, it gives CASSFPGGAEAFF.

The sample holds a few counts of this clonotype. The chain has TRBV29-1 and TRBJ1-1; D gene unclear. V lost 7 bases, J lost 0 bases, and 9 bases lay in between. CDR3 length equals 12 residues. From germline, CDR1 is SQVTM and CDR2 ANQGSEA. CDR3 loop: CSEVQMNTEAFF. The CDR3 DNA is TGCAGCGAAGTACAAATGAACACTGAAGCTTTCTTT.